Shown below are 21 T cell receptor beta chains from a single sample sequenced in a study of T cell repertoires in cytomegalovirus infection. TCRdb re-called the reads with MiXCR, one entry per CDR3 protein. The sample consists of about 900,000 distinct CDR3 sequences, about a third of them appearing once. Antigens of these TCRs are unknown. Here the sequenced sample was cultured CD8+ T cells from PBMCs, taken from culture after CMV antigen stimulation. The receptor set was obtained from a human donor in good health (CMV status not recorded). Some clones in this sample may be carry-over from other donors' samples.

This chain joins TRBV14 and TRBJ1-2; D is uncertain. The CDR3 length is 14 residues. Germline V gives CDR1 SGHDN, CDR2 FVKESK. V was pared by 0 bases and J by 2 bases, with 7 bases between. The CDR3 region has the DNA TGTGCCAGCAGCCAAGATTGGCTCAACTATGGCTACACCTTC. This codes for CASSQDWLNYGYTF.

The chain links TRBV15 to TRBJ2-1; weak D call: TRBD1 (6 bases). The V end lost 8 bases, the J end lost 14 bases, and 13 bases lay between the germline ends. CDR3 length equals 10 residues. Germline CDR1 and CDR2: LNHNV and YYDKDF (reference sequence). CDR3 sequence (DNA): TGTGCCACCCAGGGGACACGAAAGTTCTTC. This codes for CATQGTRKFF.

This clonotype has at least ten counts. This chain uses TRBV11-2 with TRBJ2-1; 12 nucleotides align to TRBD2. After removal of 5 bases from V and 6 bases from J, the junction contained 8 bases not matched to a gene. The CDR3 covers 16 residues. Germline CDR1 SGHAT, CDR2 FQNNGV. CDR3 nucleotide sequence: TGTGCCAGCAGCGCCCGGACTAGCGGGGCACTCAATGAGCAGTTCTTC. Protein sequence: CASSARTSGALNEQFF. The variable domain in full, with the rest retrieved from reference TRBV11-2 and TRBJ2-1, is EAGVAQSPRYKIIEKRQSVAFWCNPISGHATLYWYQQILGQGPKLLIQFQNNGVVDDSQLPKDRFSAERLKGVDSTLKIQPAKLEDSAVYLCASSARTSGALNEQFFGPGTRLTVL.

This clonotype was seen only a few times. V is TRBV19 and J is TRBJ1-5; TRBD1 might be the D (6 bases). The V gene lost 3 bases and the J gene lost 6 bases, with 21 bases spanning the gap. This CDR3 has 17 amino acids. The germline gives CDR1 LNHDA, CDR2 SQIVND (reference sequence). CDR3 DNA: TGTGCCAGTAGTATGGGGGCCCGAACAGGTAAAGGTCAGCCCCAGCATTTT. Translating it yields CASSMGARTGKGQPQHF. Together with reference TRBV19 and TRBJ1-5, the CDR3 gives the full variable domain: DGGITQSPKYLFRKEGQNVTLSCEQNLNHDAMYWYRQDPGQGLRLIYYSQIVNDFQKGDIAEGYSVSREKKESFPLTVTSAQKNPTAFYLCASSMGARTGKGQPQHFGDGTRLSIL.

The chain carries TRBV7-6 and TRBJ1-1, with a possible D match to TRBD1 (5 bases). Germline CDR1 is SGHVS and CDR2 is FNYEAQ. The CDR3 runs 14 residues. V dropped 5 bases and J dropped 1 base, with 11 bases sitting between them. CDR3 sequence (DNA): TGTGCCAGCAGCCCGCCGGACAAGAACACTGAAGCTTTCTTT. It is translated as CASSPPDKNTEAFF.

This clonotype was recorded many times. The chain has TRBV4-1 and TRBJ2-2; D uncertain. Germline loops: CDR1 MGHRA, CDR2 YSYEKL. Trimming took 4 bases from V and 6 from J, leaving 9 bases between them. The CDR3 covers 13 residues. CDR3 residues: CASSPPGSGELFF. The DNA of the CDR3 is TGCGCCAGCAGCCCCCCCGGCTCCGGGGAGCTGTTTTTT.

This rearrangement joins TRBV19 to TRBJ1-6; D possibly corresponds to TRBD1 (5 bases). Germline assignment: CDR1 LNHDA and CDR2 SQIVND (reference sequence). V lost 2 bases and J lost 8, with 16 bases in between. The CDR3 runs to 16 residues. The DNA for the CDR3 is TGTGCCAGTAGTATAATTGGGGACTCCCCACATTCACCCCTCCACTTT. Amino acids: CASSIIGDSPHSPLHF.

V and J are TRBV2 and TRBJ2-7; 9 bases fit TRBD2. Germline-derived CDR1 and CDR2 are SNHLY and FYNNEI. The CDR3 length is 13 residues. The CDR3 sequence is CALAKRGDYEQYV. DNA of the CDR3: TGTGCTTTAGCCAAGCGGGGGGACTACGAGCAGTACGTC.

The chain couples TRBV19 to TRBJ2-7; TRBD1 aligns across 9 bases. In germline, CDR1 is LNHDA, CDR2 SQIVND (reference sequence). V lost 1 base to trimming and J lost 6 bases; unmatched junction nucleotides: 4. This CDR3 has 14 residues. The CDR3 reads CASSIGDRASEQYF. The DNA for the CDR3 is TGTGCCAGTAGTATAGGGGACAGGGCCAGCGAGCAGTACTTC.

The table lists this clonotype with many counts. The chain uses TRBV4-3 and TRBJ2-1; TRBD2 matches at 8 bases. V trimming: 4 bases; J trimming: 2 bases; junction bases outside the gene matches: 4. Germline CDR1 reads LGHNA; CDR2 reads YSLEER. The length of the CDR3 is 15 residues. The CDR3: CASSPRGGAYNEQFF. The DNA of the CDR3 is TGCGCCAGCAGCCCCCGGGGGGGGGCCTACAATGAGCAGTTCTTC.

This clonotype was picked up a small number of times. This rearrangement joins TRBV7-9 to TRBJ2-3, with 7 bases fitting TRBD2. The CDR3 contains 15 residues. From germline, CDR1 is SEHNR and CDR2 FQNEAQ (reference sequence). Trimming at V came to 4 bases and at J to 0 bases, leaving 4 bases not matched to a gene. CDR3 amino acids: CASSSQRGSTDTQYF. CDR3 sequence (DNA): TGTGCCAGCAGCTCACAGCGGGGAAGCACAGATACGCAGTATTTT.

This clonotype was seen only a few times. The V call is TRBV7-9, the J call TRBJ1-2; D gene uncertain. The CDR3 contains 12 residues. Germline V gives CDR1 SEHNR, CDR2 FQNEAQ (reference sequence). V dropped 5 bases and J dropped 6 bases, with 10 bases sitting between them. The CDR3 loop reads CASSHRMDGYTF. DNA for the CDR3: TGTGCCAGCAGCCACCGGATGGATGGCTACACCTTC.

This clonotype has a count of ten or more. The V and J genes are TRBV6-1 and TRBJ2-7, with TRBD1 matching over 11 bases. Per germline, CDR1 MNHNS and CDR2 SASEGT. The CDR3 covers 15 residues. After removal of 3 bases from V and 2 bases from J, the junction contained 3 bases not matched to a gene. CDR3 residues: CASSEGQGEPYEQYF. For the CDR3, the DNA is TGTGCCAGCAGTGAGGGACAGGGGGAGCCCTACGAGCAGTACTTC.

This chain uses TRBV29-1 with TRBJ2-1, with D possibly TRBD1 on 7 matching bases. The CDR3 contains 14 residues. V lost 6 bases and J lost 5, with 17 bases in between. Germline assignment: CDR1 SQVTM and CDR2 ANQGSEA. CDR3 sequence (DNA): TGCAGCGTCGCCCCGAGGAGGGGGCACAATGAGCAGTTCTTC. The encoded protein is CSVAPRRGHNEQFF.

This clonotype was counted at least ten times. This chain joins TRBV7-6 and TRBJ2-3, with 12 bases matching TRBD1. The junction had 10 bases not matched to a gene; V was cut back by 5 bases and J by 4 bases. The CDR3 consists of 17 residues. The germline V gene encodes CDR1 SGHVS and CDR2 FNYEAQ. CDR3 protein: CASSPRDRGLEADTQYF. CDR3 nucleotide sequence: TGTGCCAGCAGCCCCCGGGACAGGGGGCTTGAGGCAGATACGCAGTATTTT.

This clonotype was recorded a few times. The V gene is TRBV11-2, the J gene TRBJ1-1; unclear D gene. The V end was cut by 4 bases, the J end by 2 bases, with 14 bases between. Germline-derived CDR1 and CDR2 are SGHAT and FQNNGV. The CDR3 length is 15 residues. CDR3 coding DNA: TGTGCCAGCAGCTCCCTTGAGCGGAGAAACACTGAAGCTTTCTTT. Encoded protein: CASSSLERRNTEAFF.

About this clonotype: One end of the junction fails to match germline, which may point to a read error. The chain joins TRBV27 to TRBJ1-6, with a tentative D call TRBD1 (6 bases). The CDR3 has 17 residues. CDR1 MNHEY and CDR2 SMNVEV come from the germline V gene (reference sequence). For the CDR3, the DNA is TGTGTCAGCAGCACACTCCCGACAGGCCGACATGATTCACCCCTCCACTTT. Translating gives CVSSTLPTGRHDSPLHF.

The gene calls are TRBV27 and TRBJ1-1; a weak D match, TRBD1 (5 bases). The CDR3 is made up of 14 amino acids. The germline gives CDR1 MNHEY, CDR2 SMNVEV (reference sequence). Trimming removed 3 bases from V and 6 bases from J, with 14 bases in between. The CDR3 DNA follows: TGTGCCAGCAGTTTTGGGGCCAACCGCGCTGAAGCTTTCTTT. Its protein product is CASSFGANRAEAFF.

The chain recombines TRBV6-2 or TRBV6-3 with TRBJ1-2; the match to TRBD1 covers 7 bases. Trimming cost V 4 bases and J 6 bases; bases outside gene matches: 8. CDR3 length: 14 amino acids. Germline CDR1 MNHEY, CDR2 SVGEGT. The CDR3 nucleotides read TGTGCCAGCAGTTCCAACCGACAGGGCAATGGCTACACCTTC. Amino acid sequence: CASSSNRQGNGYTF.

V usage is TRBV19 and J usage is TRBJ1-5; D might be TRBD1 (5 bases). V was shortened by 8 bases and J by 4 bases, with 12 bases between the two germline ends. The CDR3 extends over 13 amino acids. The germline V gene has CDR1 LNHDA and CDR2 SQIVND (reference sequence). The CDR3 here is CASGVNRNQPQHF. DNA of the CDR3: TGTGCCAGTGGGGTTAACAGGAATCAGCCCCAGCATTTT.

The CDR3, as DNA: TGTGCCAGCAGCCCACACCTAGGGCTCTCCTACGAGCAGTACGTC. Its translation is CASSPHLGLSYEQYV. The V gene is TRBV5-6, the J gene TRBJ2-7; D not certain. Per germline, CDR1 SGHDT and CDR2 YYEEEE. This CDR3 has 15 amino acids. V was trimmed by 4 bases and J by 0 bases, leaving 14 bases between them.